One and the same sample provided the 29 T cell receptor beta chains below, sequenced in a study of blood T cells in healthy people across ages. The authors ran a second PCR of 7 to 11 cycles using a sample-barcoded 5' primer and a J-beta primer mix. TCRdb redid the calling of the 5' RACE reads with MiXCR, one entry per CDR3 protein. The data hold 550,000 to 700,000 distinct CDR3 sequences, with about 26% observed a single time. Sequencing used blood. Every receptor here comes from a woman aged 70-85 years in good health.

The rearrangement uses TRBV5-5 and TRBJ2-1, with 8 bases aligning to TRBD2. Unmatched junction bases numbered 4, after V lost 4 bases and J lost 10 bases. The CDR3 contains 12 residues. CDR1 is SGHKS and CDR2 is YYEKEE in the germline V gene (reference sequence). CDR3: CASSEIAGEQFF. CDR3 nucleotide sequence: TGTGCCAGCAGCGAAATAGCGGGGGAGCAGTTCTTC. Variable domain in full (rest from reference TRBV5-5 and TRBJ2-1): DAGVTQSPTHLIKTRGQQVTLRCSPISGHKSVSWYQQVLGQGPQFIFQYYEKEERGRGNFPDRFSARQFPNYSSELNVNALLLGDSALYLCASSEIAGEQFFGPGTRLTVL.

The V gene is TRBV9, the J gene TRBJ1-4; no clear D. Deletions cut 0 bases from V and 5 bases from J, with 11 bases between. Germline values: CDR1 SGDLS, CDR2 YYNGEE. This CDR3 spans 15 amino acids. CDR3 protein: CASSVADYQNEKLFF. In DNA form, the CDR3 reads TGTGCCAGCAGCGTAGCAGACTACCAAAATGAAAAACTGTTTTTT.

This sequence joins TRBV14 and TRBJ2-5; 10 positions match TRBD1. This CDR3 has 18 residues. Trimming removed 2 bases from V and 2 bases from J; junction bases left unmatched: 11. Germline V gives CDR1 SGHDN, CDR2 FVKESK. In nucleotides, the CDR3 is TGTGCCAGCAGCCAACTAGGGTCCCCGGGACAGGGGCAAGAGACCCAGTACTTC. Translation: CASSQLGSPGQGQETQYF.

The chain couples TRBV14 to TRBJ2-5; D is ambiguous. The last part of the DNA fits TRBJ2-1 better; the J call may be wrong. This CDR3 spans 13 amino acids. The germline V gene encodes CDR1 SGHDN and CDR2 FVKESK. CDR3 region: CASSQDMENKQFF. The DNA for the CDR3 is TGTGCCAGCAGCCAAGACATGGAGAATAAGCAGTTCTTC.

V usage is TRBV5-1 and J usage is TRBJ2-1; unclear D gene. This CDR3 contains 15 residues. Trimming left V 6 bases short and J 0 bases short, with 13 bases between. Germline CDR1 reads SGHRS; CDR2 reads YFSETQ. CDR3 nucleotides: TGCGCCAGCACAAAGACGGCGAGCTCCTACAATGAGCAGTTCTTC. Protein: CASTKTASSYNEQFF.

In its sample, this clonotype was seen many times. This chain links TRBV7-2 with TRBJ2-7; 8 nucleotides align to TRBD2. This CDR3 has 14 amino acids. Per the germline V gene, CDR1 is SGHTA and CDR2 is FQGNSA. The ends lost 1 base at V and 2 bases at J; junction bases unmatched: 1. This chain's CDR3 is CASSLDSGAYEQYF. DNA for the CDR3: TGTGCCAGCAGCTTAGATAGCGGGGCCTACGAGCAGTACTTC.

J is TRBJ2-3 and V is TRBV4-2; D is ambiguous. This CDR3 has 13 residues. In germline, CDR1 is LGHNA, CDR2 YNFKEQ. The V end lost 3 bases, the J end lost 2 bases, and 6 bases lay between the germline ends. CDR3 amino acids: CASSQYFTDTQYF. The CDR3 nucleotides read TGTGCCAGCAGCCAGTACTTCACAGATACGCAGTATTTT.

This clonotype was observed a handful of times. The chain employs TRBV4-3 and TRBJ1-2; D is unresolved. V lost 8 bases to trimming and J lost 0 bases, with 10 bases between them. CDR3 size: 13 residues. Germline lookup yields CDR1 LGHNA and CDR2 YSLEER. CDR3 in amino acids: CASAPGPNYGYTF. CDR3 coding DNA: TGCGCCAGCGCCCCTGGGCCTAACTATGGCTACACCTTC.

The gene calls are TRBV9 and TRBJ2-1; 8 nucleotides align to TRBD1. The J call could be wrong; TRBJ2-5 is a better fit for the DNA end. CDR3 length equals 16 residues. The germline V gene has CDR1 SGDLS and CDR2 YYNGEE. CDR3: CASSAGQGWGQETQYF. For the CDR3, the DNA is TGTGCCAGCAGCGCAGGACAGGGCTGGGGGCAAGAGACCCAGTACTTC.

The rearrangement links TRBV3-1 to TRBJ1-3; 7 bases fit TRBD1. Germline trimming cut 6 bases from V and 0 bases from J; bases unmatched to any gene: 14. Germline CDR1 is LGHDT and CDR2 is YNNKEL (reference sequence). There are 18 residues in the CDR3. This CDR3 reads CASRPRTQGKSSGNTIYF. The CDR3 DNA reads TGTGCCAGCAGGCCCCGTACACAGGGGAAGTCCTCTGGAAACACCATATATTTT.

This chain uses TRBV7-9 with TRBJ1-3; the match to TRBD1 covers 9 bases. The CDR3 length is 16 residues. Trimming cost V 3 bases and J 2 bases; bases outside gene matches: 5. Germline CDR1 is SEHNR and CDR2 is FQNEAQ (reference sequence). In DNA form, the CDR3 reads TGTGCCAGCAGCTTCTATGGACAGGGGCCTGGAAACACCATATATTTT. It yields the protein CASSFYGQGPGNTIYF.

The chain has TRBV29-1 and TRBJ1-1; D possibly corresponds to TRBD1 (5 bases). Germline-derived CDR1 and CDR2 are SQVTM and ANQGSEA. V was shortened by 5 bases and J by 0 bases, with 10 bases between the two germline ends. The CDR3 sequence is 13 residues long. This chain's CDR3 is CSVRGGMNTEAFF. Written as DNA, the CDR3 is TGCAGCGTTAGGGGCGGAATGAACACTGAAGCTTTCTTT. Full variable domain (missing parts from reference TRBV29-1 and TRBJ1-1): SAVISQKPSRDICQRGTSLTIQCQVDSQVTMMFWYRQQPGQSLTLIATANQGSEATYESGFVIDKFPISRPNLTFSTLTVSNMSPEDSSIYLCSVRGGMNTEAFFGQGTRLTVV.

This clonotype was counted a few times. The rearrangement joins TRBV9 to TRBJ1-2; TRBD1 aligns across 7 bases. Looked up from germline, CDR1 is SGDLS and CDR2 is YYNGEE. The CDR3 is 15 amino acids. V trimming: 0 bases; J trimming: 2 bases; junction bases outside the gene matches: 4. The CDR3 DNA is TGTGCCAGCAGCGTAGGTCTAGGGGGCAACTATGGCTACACCTTC. Translated: CASSVGLGGNYGYTF.

CDR3 in DNA: TGTGCCAGCAGCGCCACTTGGACAGGGGCGCCAAATTCACCAGAGACCCAGTACTTC. Residues: CASSATWTGAPNSPETQYF. The V gene is TRBV9, the J gene TRBJ2-5, with 9 bases aligning to TRBD1. The CDR3 is 19 residues long. J gave up 4 bases and V 3 bases, and 19 bases lay outside the gene matches. Germline CDR1 is SGDLS and CDR2 is YYNGEE.

This clonotype was seen only a few times. The chain links TRBV5-1 to TRBJ1-1; D is unclear. The V end was cut by 4 bases, the J end by 0 bases, with 7 bases between. This CDR3 is built from 13 residues. The V gene's germline CDR1 is SGHRS and CDR2 YFSETQ. The CDR3 DNA follows: TGCGCCAGCAGCCCCCAGGTGAACACTGAAGCTTTCTTT. Amino acid sequence: CASSPQVNTEAFF.

This clonotype was detected a few times. The genes are TRBV10-3 and TRBJ2-7; 7 nucleotides align to TRBD1. The CDR3 has 17 residues. Germline trimming cut 5 bases from V and 4 bases from J; bases unmatched to any gene: 17. Germline V CDR1 and CDR2: ENHRY, SYGVKD. The CDR3 spells CAISFTSGGSTPYEQYF. The CDR3 DNA is TGTGCCATCAGTTTTACCTCAGGGGGATCCACTCCTTACGAGCAGTACTTC.

With respect to this clonotype: The junction departs from germline at one end; a sequencing error may be responsible. The V call is TRBV12-3 or TRBV12-4, the J call TRBJ1-4; D possibly corresponds to TRBD1 (5 bases). The CDR3 consists of 14 residues. The CDR3 coding sequence is TGTGCCATCAGTTTAAGCACAGGAGGCGAAAAACTGTTTTTT. Protein: CAISLSTGGEKLFF.

V is TRBV7-2 and J is TRBJ1-1, with a tentative D call TRBD1 (5 bases). Germline V gene lookup returns CDR1 SGHTA and CDR2 FQGNSA. V lost 1 base, J lost 3 bases, and 9 bases lay in between. This CDR3 contains 14 residues. The chain's CDR3 is CASSLVGQDTEAFF. The DNA for the CDR3 is TGTGCCAGCAGCTTAGTCGGACAAGACACTGAAGCTTTCTTT.

V usage is TRBV7-6 and J usage is TRBJ2-5, with TRBD2 as a possible D gene (6 bases). From germline, CDR1 is SGHVS and CDR2 FNYEAQ. This CDR3 has 15 residues. Trimming shortened V by 6 bases and J by 6 bases, and 20 bases separated the two germline ends. This CDR3 reads CASSSTREYGQTQYF. Here the CDR3 DNA reads TGTGCCAGCAGTTCGACCCGGGAGTACGGACAGACCCAGTACTTC.

The V call is TRBV3-1, the J call TRBJ2-6; no clear D gene. V was cut by 1 base and J by 2 bases, with 3 bases left in between. CDR3 size: 14 residues. Germline V CDR1 and CDR2: LGHDT, YNNKEL (reference sequence). CDR3 amino acids: CASSQAAGANVLTF. For the CDR3, the DNA is TGTGCCAGCAGCCAAGCGGCTGGGGCCAACGTCCTGACTTTC.

This sequence joins TRBV10-3 and TRBJ1-5, with D maybe TRBD1 (5 bases). The CDR3 has 14 amino acids. CDR1 and CDR2 from the germline V gene are ENHRY and SYGVKD. V was pared by 10 bases and J by 3 bases, with 16 bases between. CDR3 sequence: CATTDGALNQPQHF. Written as DNA, the CDR3 is TGTGCCACCACAGACGGGGCCCTCAATCAGCCCCAGCATTTT.

This clonotype was counted only a few times. This chain uses TRBV2 with TRBJ2-3; 8 positions agree with TRBD2. V lost 11 bases, J lost 2 bases, and 12 bases stayed unmatched. Germline CDR1 and CDR2: SNHLY and FYNNEI. The CDR3 contains 15 residues. The DNA of the CDR3 is TGTGCCTCCCGTTTTAGCGGGGTAAACACAGATACGCAGTATTTT. As protein: CASRFSGVNTDTQYF.

This clonotype has a handful of counts. The chain recombines TRBV5-6 with TRBJ2-2; tentative D call: TRBD1 (6 bases). Trimming cost V 3 bases and J 5 bases, with 14 bases left between them. CDR1 and CDR2 (germline): SGHDT, YYEEEE. CDR3 length: 15 residues. In DNA form, the CDR3 reads TGTGCCAGCAGCTCGTTAACAGGGAGAACCGGGGAGCTGTTTTTT. Amino acids: CASSSLTGRTGELFF.

This clonotype was recorded many times. The chain employs TRBV5-1 and TRBJ1-1; possibly TRBD1 for D (6 bases). The CDR3 extends over 14 amino acids. Deletions cut 1 base from V and 0 bases from J, with 7 bases between. Germline loops: CDR1 SGHRS, CDR2 YFSETQ. The CDR3 loop is CASSLTGLNTEAFF. In DNA form, the CDR3 reads TGCGCCAGCAGCTTGACAGGGCTGAACACTGAAGCTTTCTTT.

This clonotype was counted a single time. Sequence at one end of the junction differs from germline and may be a read error. This rearrangement joins TRBV20-1 to TRBJ2-3, with unresolved D. The CDR3 contains 13 residues. CDR1 and CDR2 (germline): DFQATT, SNEGSKA (reference sequence). The CDR3 is CSARDPGDYTQYF. As DNA, the CDR3 is TGCAGTGCTCGAGACCCGGGTGATTATACGCAGTATTTT.

This clonotype has a single count. The chain has TRBV20-1 and TRBJ2-5; TRBD1 matches 8 bases. Germline CDR1 DFQATT, CDR2 SNEGSKA (reference sequence). This CDR3 comprises 14 residues. V was clipped by 5 bases and J by 4 bases; unmatched bases: 9. Here the CDR3 reads CSAPNRGSLETQYF. In DNA form, the CDR3 reads TGCAGTGCTCCAAACAGGGGGTCTCTAGAGACCCAGTACTTC.

The CDR3 DNA reads as TGTGCCAGCAGCTTCGATACCGCCGGGGAGCAGTTCTTC. Translation: CASSFDTAGEQFF. The V and J genes are TRBV7-9 and TRBJ2-1; no clear D. Trimming cost V 3 bases and J 10 bases, with 13 bases left between them. The CDR3 extends over 13 amino acids. From germline, CDR1 is SEHNR and CDR2 FQNEAQ (reference sequence).

This clonotype was detected only a few times. The V gene is TRBV9, the J gene TRBJ2-4, with 7 bases aligning to TRBD1. The length of the CDR3 is 15 residues. With V trimmed by 4 bases and J by 0 bases, 4 bases remained unmatched. CDR1 SGDLS and CDR2 YYNGEE come from the germline V gene. The CDR3 region has the DNA TGTGCCAGCAGCCCCCAGGGGGAAGCCAAAAACATTCAGTACTTC. Protein product: CASSPQGEAKNIQYF.

This clonotype occurred a few times. This chain uses TRBV7-2 with TRBJ1-1; D not certain. The germline V and J ends were trimmed by 6 bases and 0 bases, with 8 bases remaining between them. This CDR3 has 13 residues. CDR1 is SGHTA and CDR2 is FQGNSA in the germline V gene. CDR3 nucleotides: TGTGCCAGCAGAGAGCGGCTGAACACTGAAGCTTTCTTT. Translation: CASRERLNTEAFF.